These T cell receptor beta chains were read from a single sample in a study of shared clonotypes between healthy human individuals. Sequencing used immunoSEQ multiplex PCR; TCRdb keeps in-frame clones, though not all of them. The repertoire holds about 820,000 clones, about 92% seen once, with 24% in the top ten. Specimen: naive CD8+ T cells sorted from blood. The receptors originated from a young man in good health. CDR3s include the opening cysteine and the closing phenylalanine or tryptophan. A D gene is named only where the DNA matches it firmly. Clone sizes are given selectively: once, few, many, or a class where the clone is expanded.

D,size,J,V,CDR3,DNA
.,.,TRBJ2-1,TRBV2,CASSEVDSSYNEQFF,TGTGCCAGCAGTGAAGTAGACAGCTCCTACAATGAGCAGTTCTTC
.,.,TRBJ1-2,TRBV5-6,CASSSGRGYGYTF,TGTGCCAGCAGCTCCGGCAGGGGCTATGGCTACACCTTC
.,.,TRBJ2-3,TRBV5-1,CASSSGQGGRGTQYF,TGCGCCAGCAGCTCCGGACAGGGAGGGAGGGGTACGCAGTATTTT
TRBD1,few,TRBJ1-2,TRBV27,CASSPQGQGVYGYTF,TGTGCCAGCAGTCCCCAGGGCCAGGGGGTCTATGGCTACACCTTC
.,.,TRBJ1-2,TRBV27,CASSRRGGYTF,TGTGCCAGCAGCCGAAGAGGAGGCTACACCTTC
.,.,TRBJ2-1,TRBV5-1,CASSLDGQSSYNEQFF,TGCGCCAGCAGCTTGGACGGCCAAAGCTCCTACAATGAGCAGTTCTTC
TRBD2,once,TRBJ2-7,TRBV19,CASSMGGNEQYF,TGTGCCAGTAGTATGGGGGGGAACGAGCAGTACTTC
.,.,TRBJ2-3,TRBV4-1,CASSQGENTDTQYF,TGCGCCAGCAGCCAAGGGGAGAACACAGATACGCAGTATTTT
.,.,TRBJ2-2,TRBV6-5,CASRPIGGELFF,TGTGCCAGCAGGCCCATCGGCGGGGAGCTGTTTTTT
.,.,TRBJ1-4,TRBV7-9,CASSPPLRGLGEKLFF,TGTGCCAGCAGCCCCCCGCTAAGGGGGTTGGGAGAAAAACTGTTTTTT
TRBD2,.,TRBJ2-3,TRBV4-2,CASSLTSWTLAGGGPSTDTQYF,TGTGCCAGCAGCCTCACCTCATGGACCTTAGCGGGAGGAGGCCCTAGCACAGATACGCAGTATTTT
.,once,TRBJ2-3,TRBV29-1,CSVVEGSDTQYF,TGCAGCGTTGTGGAGGGGTCAGATACGCAGTATTTT
.,.,TRBJ1-4,TRBV7-9,CASSRARAHATNEKLFF,TGTGCCAGCAGTCGTGCCCGGGCACACGCAACTAATGAAAAACTGTTTTTT
.,once,TRBJ1-1,TRBV4-1,CASSQEGLNTEAFF,TGCGCCAGCAGCCAAGAAGGTTTGAACACTGAAGCTTTCTTT
TRBD1,once,TRBJ2-7,TRBV4-2,CASSQDLWTGAYEQYF,TGTGCCAGCAGCCAAGATCTTTGGACAGGGGCCTACGAGCAGTACTTC
.,.,TRBJ2-7,TRBV4-1,CASSQDFASASYEQYF,TGCGCCAGCAGCCAAGATTTCGCGTCCGCGAGCTACGAGCAGTACTTC
.,.,TRBJ2-4,TRBV7-2,CASSLPDGLAKNIQYF,TGTGCCAGCAGCTTACCCGACGGCTTAGCCAAAAACATTCAGTACTTC
TRBD2,.,TRBJ2-7,TRBV27,CARCLQREIGHEQYF,TGTGCCAGATGTCTGCAGCGGGAGATAGGGCACGAGCAGTACTTC
.,.,TRBJ2-7,TRBV6-5,CASSGGYEQYF,TGTGCCAGTTCAGGAGGGTACGAGCAGTACTTC
.,.,TRBJ2-1,TRBV19,CASSPQTGGDYNEQFF,TGTGCCAGTAGCCCCCAAACTGGCGGAGACTACAATGAGCAGTTCTTC
.,.,TRBJ2-3,TRBV28,CASREPRGTDTQYF,TGTGCCAGCAGAGAACCCCGGGGCACAGATACGCAGTATTTT
.,.,TRBJ2-3,TRBV28,CASSLRSASTDTQYF,TGTGCCAGCAGTTTACGGTCGGCTAGCACAGATACGCAGTATTTT
TRBD1,.,TRBJ1-4,TRBV11-3,CASSLTGTAKQDEKLFF,TGTGCCAGCAGCTTAACCGGGACAGCTAAGCAGGATGAAAAACTGTTTTTT
.,.,TRBJ2-7,TRBV7-9,CASSPTGGGYEQYF,TGTGCCAGCAGCCCCACCGGAGGGGGGTACGAGCAGTACTTC
.,.,TRBJ2-3,TRBV18,CASSPVYSTDTQYF,TGTGCCAGCTCACCGGTGTACAGCACAGATACGCAGTATTTT
TRBD2,.,TRBJ2-1,TRBV4-1,CASSQVSSSGSPHNEQFF,TGCGCCAGCAGCCAAGTTAGTAGTAGCGGGAGCCCTCACAATGAGCAGTTCTTC
.,.,TRBJ2-2,TRBV28,CASSLWGAGDTGELFF,TGTGCCAGCAGTTTATGGGGGGCAGGTGACACCGGGGAGCTGTTTTTT
.,.,TRBJ2-1,TRBV5-1,CASSLASFNEQFF,TGCGCCAGCAGCTTGGCTAGTTTCAATGAGCAGTTCTTC
.,.,TRBJ2-7,TRBV6-1,CASSGGNAYEQYF,TGTGCCAGCAGCGGCGGAAACGCCTACGAGCAGTACTTC
TRBD1,.,TRBJ2-7,TRBV13,CASSPTGDPYEQYF,TGTGCCAGCAGCCCAACAGGGGACCCCTACGAGCAGTACTTC